The T cell receptor (beta chain) described here comes from a study of CD8 T cells in ankylosing spondylitis. Trimming shortened V by 1 base and J by 11 bases, and 15 bases separated the two germline ends. This CDR3 spans 13 amino acids. The V gene's germline CDR1 is GTSNPN and CDR2 SVGIG (reference sequence). TCRdb independently ran MiXCR on the 5' RACE reads; one entry per CDR3 protein. Among tens of thousands of distinct CDR3 sequences, roughly 5.2% were seen once, and the ten largest hold about 2.2%. This clonotype was seen many times. Its matching antigen is unknown. Study-level findings and limits: Certain motif variants had earlier appeared in reactive arthritis synovial fluid and blood. Disease-linked clones displayed a CD8+ phenotype and appeared relatively rarely in peripheral blood. Clones tied to disease were said to be significantly enriched in matched ankylosing spondylitis synovial fluid.

The genes are TRBV30 and TRBJ1-5; the D is unclear. This clonotype was sampled from a male donor with ankylosing spondylitis or in good health (not recorded which). Material: blood, either unsorted or a sorted T cell fraction (not recorded which). CDR3 nucleotides: TGTGCCTGGAGTGACGGTCCTGGAAGGGCCCAGCATTTT. It translates to CAWSDGPGRAQHF.